This TCR beta chain was observed in a study of T cell repertoires in cytomegalovirus infection. Study information: Peptides in the study included HLA-C-restricted and HLA-B-restricted CMV epitopes.

Using its own MiXCR run on the reads, TCRdb lists one record per CDR3 protein. The sample yields about 920,000 distinct CDR3 sequences, about a third seen once. Findings and caveats of the study: In two of eight donors, the top clonotype was HLA-C-restricted CMV-specific.

As regards this clonotype: Its cognate antigen is unknown.

V lost 0 bases to trimming and J lost 0 bases; unmatched junction nucleotides: 5. This CDR3 spans 17 amino acids. Germline assignment: CDR1 LGHNA and CDR2 YSLEER. The origin of this receptor is a human donor in good health (CMV status not recorded). Some clones in this sample may be carry-over from other donors' samples. The gene calls are TRBV4-3 and TRBJ2-4; 7 bases map to TRBD1. This specimen was cultured CD8+ T cells from PBMCs, taken from culture after CMV antigen stimulation. DNA of the CDR3: TGCGCCAGCAGCCAAGATTGGGACAGACTAGCCAAAAACATTCAGTACTTC. Amino acid sequence: CASSQDWDRLAKNIQYF.